These 10 T cell receptor beta chains were sequenced from one sample in a study of T cell clusters in autoimmune cytopenias. TRB rearrangements were amplified by touch-down multiplex PCR with mixed TRB-A/B primers. Following a re-call of the multiplex PCR reads, TCRdb has one entry per CDR3 protein and lacks DNA. This table holds 11,000 or so distinct CDR3 sequences. Roughly 40,000 genome equivalents of blood DNA were amplified for TRB. This same sample was also taken into another study, of T cell repertoires in aging, cancer and after chemotherapy.

The specimen was peripheral blood. The receptors here all came from a human donor in good health.

Judged by frequency, this clonotype is medium-sized. This sequence joins TRBV30 and TRBJ2-3; TCRdb reports TRBD1, a call that lacks DNA to check it against. CDR1 is GTSNPN and CDR2 is SVGIG in the germline V gene (reference sequence). The CDR3 length is 14 residues. This CDR3 is CAWTSGGRDDTQYF.

The CDR3 sequence: CASRSGGGSYNEQFF. The rearrangement links TRBV6-1 to TRBJ2-1; TCRdb calls TRBD2, which cannot be checked without DNA. The CDR3 runs to 15 residues. In germline, CDR1 is MNHNS, CDR2 SASEGT.

This chain uses TRBV6-2 or TRBV6-3 with TRBJ2-3; lacking DNA, the TRBD2 call made by TCRdb goes unchecked. The CDR3 contains 16 residues. CDR1 and CDR2 from the germline V gene are MNHEY and SVGEGT. CDR3 protein: CASSHHSGGFGDTQYF.

J is TRBJ2-3 and V is TRBV19; absent DNA, TCRdb's TRBD1 call cannot be checked. Germline CDR1 reads LNHDA; CDR2 reads SQIVND (reference sequence). This CDR3 contains 14 residues. The CDR3 reads CASSTSGGSDTQYF.

This clonotype shows up as large (0.1 to 1%) by frequency. The gene calls are TRBV29-1 and TRBJ2-2; TCRdb's D call, TRBD1, is unchecked because there is no DNA. The germline CDR1 and CDR2 sequences are SQVTM and ANQGSEA. The CDR3 loop spans 16 amino acids. The CDR3 here is CSARIPGTDNTGELFF.

The rearrangement links TRBV19 to TRBJ2-5; absent DNA, TCRdb's TRBD1 call cannot be checked. This CDR3 comprises 13 residues. Germline assignment: CDR1 LNHDA and CDR2 SQIVND (reference sequence). The CDR3 sequence is CASGRGVGETQYF.

The rearrangement uses TRBV27 and TRBJ1-6; as DNA is missing, the TRBD1 call by TCRdb cannot be tested. The CDR3 is 17 amino acids. From germline, CDR1 is MNHEY and CDR2 SMNVEV (reference sequence). The CDR3 spells CASRPSFRARDNSPLHF.

The chain carries TRBV19 and TRBJ2-5. This CDR3 region has 12 residues. Germline values: CDR1 LNHDA, CDR2 SQIVND (reference sequence). This CDR3 is CASSDQVETQYF. Full variable domain (missing parts from reference TRBV19 and TRBJ2-5): DGGITQSPKYLFRKEGQNVTLSCEQNLNHDAMYWYRQDPGQGLRLIYYSQIVNDFQKGDIAEGYSVSREKKESFPLTVTSAQKNPTAFYLCASSDQVETQYFGPGTRLLVL.

The chain joins TRBV7-6 to TRBJ2-7; TCRdb's D call of TRBD1 is untestable without DNA. The germline gives CDR1 SGHVS, CDR2 FNYEAQ. The CDR3 has 16 amino acids. CDR3 sequence: CASSLGWRGYGNEQYF.

The chain joins TRBV5-6 to TRBJ2-4; the TCRdb call, TRBD1, lacks DNA for checking. The V gene's germline CDR1 is SGHDT and CDR2 YYEEEE. The CDR3 runs to 16 residues. The CDR3 loop reads CASSRGRAVAKNIQYF. Drawing the rest from reference TRBV5-6 and TRBJ2-4, the complete variable domain is DAGVTQSPTHLIKTRGQQVTLRCSPKSGHDTVSWYQQALGQGPQFIFQYYEEEERQRGNFPDRFSGHQFPNYSSELNVNALLLGDSALYLCASSRGRAVAKNIQYFGAGTRLSVL.